One and the same sample provided the 30 T cell receptor beta chains below, sequenced in a study of shared clonotypes between healthy human individuals. Clones were read by immunoSEQ multiplex PCR, and TCRdb kept only the in-frame ones, dropping some. The sample has some 1.5 million clones, around 97% seen once. The material sequenced was naive CD4+ T cells sorted from blood. Stated subset: CD45RA+ positively selected. Source of these receptors: a man aged 30-40 years in good health.

The chain joins TRBV20-1 to TRBJ1-1; no clear D gene. Germline CDR1 and CDR2: DFQATT and SNEGSKA (reference sequence). This CDR3 is 11 amino acids long. V dropped 6 bases and J dropped 2 bases, with 7 bases sitting between them. CDR3 sequence reads: CSAIANTEAFF. The CDR3 bases are TGCAGTGCCATTGCTAACACTGAAGCTTTCTTT.

The chain carries TRBV2 and TRBJ2-7; D is perhaps TRBD1 (5 bases). The CDR3 totals 12 residues. The V end was cut by 6 bases, the J end by 3 bases, with 9 bases between. Germline V gene lookup returns CDR1 SNHLY and CDR2 FYNNEI. CDR3 amino acids: CASRDNLYEQYF. The CDR3 DNA reads as TGTGCCAGCAGGGACAACCTCTACGAGCAGTACTTC.

Worth noting for this clone: Different DNA sequences within this sample yield the same CDR3. V usage is TRBV28 and J usage is TRBJ2-7; D is tentatively TRBD1 or TRBD2 (6 bases each). V lost 6 bases to trimming and J lost 4 bases, with 10 bases between them. There are 12 residues in the CDR3. In germline, CDR1 is MDHEN, CDR2 SYDVKM. The CDR3 reads CASSLGGYEQYF. In nucleotides, the CDR3 is TGTGCCAGCAGCTTAGGGGGGTACGAGCAGTACTTC.

The chain couples TRBV5-1 to TRBJ2-5; 9 nucleotides align to TRBD1. With 0 bases clipped from V and 7 bases from J, the junction kept 4 bases outside the gene matches. Per germline, CDR1 SGHRS and CDR2 YFSETQ. The CDR3 is 14 amino acids. The chain's CDR3 is CASSLGQGEGTQYF. CDR3 nucleotides: TGCGCCAGCAGCTTGGGACAGGGGGAGGGGACCCAGTACTTC. The variable domain in full, with the rest retrieved from reference TRBV5-1 and TRBJ2-5, is KAGVTQTPRYLIKTRGQQVTLSCSPISGHRSVSWYQQTPGQGLQFLFEYFSETQRNKGNFPGRFSGRQFSNSRSEMNVSTLELGDSALYLCASSLGQGEGTQYFGPGTRLLVL.

Of note for this clone: The sample holds other DNA sequences that translate to the same CDR3. The V and J genes are TRBV15 and TRBJ2-7; D is tentatively TRBD1 or TRBD2 (5 bases each). Germline CDR1 LNHNV, CDR2 YYDKDF (reference sequence). With 1 base removed from V and 4 bases from J, the gap between germline ends came to 5 bases. CDR3 size: 12 residues. The CDR3 loop is CATSRGGYEQYF. The CDR3 nucleotides read TGTGCCACCAGCAGAGGGGGGTACGAGCAGTACTTC.

The CDR3 sequence is CASSPSRQETQYF. The CDR3 DNA reads as TGTGCCAGCAGCCCAAGTAGGCAAGAGACCCAGTACTTC. The chain employs TRBV2 and TRBJ2-5; no clear D. Deletions cut 6 bases from V and 2 bases from J, with 10 bases between. The CDR3 runs 13 residues. Germline CDR1 is SNHLY and CDR2 is FYNNEI.

Written as DNA, the CDR3 is TGTGCCAGCAGCTTAGGGGACGGCGCTAACTATGGCTACACCTTC. Its protein is CASSLGDGANYGYTF. The chain combines TRBV11-2 with TRBJ1-2; tentative D call: TRBD1 (5 bases). This CDR3 is 15 amino acids long. Germline V CDR1 and CDR2: SGHAT, FQNNGV. With 1 base removed from V and 0 bases from J, the gap between germline ends came to 9 bases. Full variable domain (outside the CDR3, taken from reference TRBV11-2 and TRBJ1-2): EAGVAQSPRYKIIEKRQSVAFWCNPISGHATLYWYQQILGQGPKLLIQFQNNGVVDDSQLPKDRFSAERLKGVDSTLKIQPAKLEDSAVYLCASSLGDGANYGYTFGSGTRLTVV.

The chain joins TRBV7-2 to TRBJ2-2; D gene uncertain. Per the germline V gene, CDR1 is SGHTA and CDR2 is FQGNSA. Trimming shortened V by 5 bases and J by 4 bases, and 14 bases separated the two germline ends. The CDR3 length is 15 residues. This chain's CDR3 is CASSTWLSGTGELFF. CDR3 sequence (DNA): TGTGCCAGCAGCACTTGGCTTTCGGGCACCGGGGAGCTGTTTTTT.

The rearrangement uses TRBV28 and TRBJ2-2, with a tentative D call TRBD2 (6 bases). CDR3 length: 15 residues. Per germline, CDR1 MDHEN and CDR2 SYDVKM. The V gene lost 2 bases and the J gene lost 5 bases, with 12 bases spanning the gap. The CDR3 sequence: CASSLIGSLTGELFF. In nucleotides, the CDR3 is TGTGCCAGCAGTTTAATCGGGAGTTTGACCGGGGAGCTGTTTTTT.

With respect to this clone: At the DNA level, this CDR3 is encoded by other sequences in the same sample as well. The chain uses TRBV19 and TRBJ2-5; perhaps D is TRBD1 or TRBD2 (5 bases each). This CDR3 contains 14 residues. Trimming removed 3 bases from V and 1 base from J, with 9 bases in between. Per the germline V gene, CDR1 is LNHDA and CDR2 is SQIVND (reference sequence). This chain's CDR3 is CASSIRGPQETQYF. As DNA, the CDR3 is TGTGCCAGTAGTATTCGGGGACCCCAAGAGACCCAGTACTTC.

J is TRBJ1-1 and V is TRBV7-6; TRBD1 matches at 7 bases. The CDR3 spans 18 residues. The V gene end was trimmed by 2 bases and the J gene end by 6 bases; junction bases not matched to a gene: 18. The germline gives CDR1 SGHVS, CDR2 FNYEAQ. The CDR3: CASSLSRDRQGDLPEAFF. CDR3 bases: TGTGCCAGCAGCTTAAGTAGGGATAGACAGGGAGACCTTCCTGAAGCTTTCTTT.

In this sample, this clone turned up once. V is TRBV9 and J is TRBJ2-1; the D gene could be TRBD1 or TRBD2 (5 bases each). From germline, CDR1 is SGDLS and CDR2 YYNGEE. The CDR3 spans 13 residues. With 0 bases removed from V and 6 bases from J, the gap between germline ends came to 7 bases. CDR3 bases: TGTGCCAGCAGCGTAGTCGGGGCCAATGAGCAGTTCTTC. This gives the protein CASSVVGANEQFF.

The chain is built from TRBV6-5 and TRBJ2-1, with D uncertain. CDR3 length equals 16 residues. The germline CDR1 and CDR2 sequences are MNHEY and SVGAGI. The ends were cut back, 0 bases at V and 9 bases at J, with 18 bases in the middle. The CDR3 sequence is CASSYSIPPSGLEQFF. In DNA form, the CDR3 reads TGTGCCAGCAGTTACTCGATCCCGCCCTCAGGTCTTGAGCAGTTCTTC.

The J gene is TRBJ2-7, the V gene TRBV7-9, with 10 bases aligning to TRBD2. This CDR3 is 13 amino acids long. Germline V gene lookup returns CDR1 SEHNR and CDR2 FQNEAQ (reference sequence). The V gene end was trimmed by 4 bases and the J gene end by 4 bases; junction bases not matched to a gene: 1. Here the CDR3 DNA reads TGTGCCAGCAGCTCGACTAGCGGGTACGAGCAGTACTTC. This codes for CASSSTSGYEQYF.

This chain links TRBV5-4 with TRBJ2-1; 9 bases fit TRBD2. The ends lost 6 bases at V and 4 bases at J; junction bases unmatched: 5. Germline V gene sequence: CDR1 SGHNT, CDR2 YYREEE (reference sequence). The CDR3 consists of 14 residues. CDR3 sequence (DNA): TGTGCCAGCACCCTAGCGGGGCAATACAATGAGCAGTTCTTC. It translates to CASTLAGQYNEQFF.

V is TRBV6-5 and J is TRBJ1-1; no definite D call. Per the germline V gene, CDR1 is MNHEY and CDR2 is SVGAGI. The V gene lost 5 bases and the J gene lost 1 base, with 8 bases spanning the gap. This CDR3 contains 13 residues. The CDR3 bases are TGTGCCAGCAGTATCTTTTCGAACACTGAAGCTTTCTTT. Protein: CASSIFSNTEAFF.

The V call is TRBV11-2, the J call TRBJ2-1; no definite D call. The germline V gene encodes CDR1 SGHAT and CDR2 FQNNGV. The CDR3 runs to 19 residues. Deletions cut 6 bases from V and 2 bases from J, with 26 bases between. CDR3 coding DNA: TGTGCCAGCAGTTTTTCCCCCTCGGGCAGTTCATCTCCCTACAATGAGCAGTTCTTC. Translated, it gives CASSFSPSGSSSPYNEQFF.

The chain carries TRBV7-2 and TRBJ2-1; 11 bases match TRBD2. Germline V gives CDR1 SGHTA, CDR2 FQGNSA. The V and J ends lost 6 bases and 9 bases, in that order; junction bases with no gene match: 13. CDR3 size: 16 residues. CDR3 sequence reads: CASSFRLAGRFGEQFF. CDR3 DNA: TGTGCCAGCAGTTTTAGACTAGCGGGGAGATTCGGTGAGCAGTTCTTC.

The V gene is TRBV18, the J gene TRBJ1-2, with D unresolved. Per the germline V gene, CDR1 is KGHSH and CDR2 is LQKENI. The V end was cut by 3 bases, the J end by 4 bases, with 12 bases between. This CDR3 spans 14 amino acids. As DNA, the CDR3 is TGTGCCAGCTCACCGGCGGTTACCTCCTATGGCTACACCTTC. It translates to CASSPAVTSYGYTF.

As for this clone: Other DNA sequences of this sample code for an identical CDR3. The chain carries TRBV7-6 and TRBJ2-1, with D possibly matching TRBD2 (5 bases). Between the trimmed V and J ends, which lost 5 bases and 7 bases, there was a span of 12 bases. This CDR3 comprises 13 residues. Germline V gene data show CDR1 as SGHVS and CDR2 as FNYEAQ. Here the CDR3 DNA reads TGTGCCAGCAGCCCTCGGCTAGCAAATGAGCAGTTCTTC. Amino acids: CASSPRLANEQFF.

The chain's CDR3 is CATNGGVGYGYTF. The CDR3 region has the DNA TGTGCCACCAACGGGGGGGTCGGCTATGGCTACACCTTC. V and J are TRBV10-3 and TRBJ1-2, with TRBD1 as a possible D gene (5 bases). Germline-derived CDR1 and CDR2 are ENHRY and SYGVKD. The V end was cut by 10 bases, the J end by 4 bases, with 16 bases between. The CDR3 is 13 residues long.

CDR3 amino acids: CASSLPGRFEAFF. In DNA form, the CDR3 reads TGTGCCAGCAGTTTACCGGGGAGGTTTGAAGCTTTCTTT. This sequence joins TRBV28 and TRBJ1-1; D unclear. The germline CDR1 and CDR2 sequences are MDHEN and SYDVKM. The CDR3 contains 13 residues. Trimming took 2 bases from V and 7 from J, leaving 11 bases between them.

The rearrangement links TRBV6-5 to TRBJ2-3; 9 bases are a match to TRBD2. CDR3 size: 13 residues. V shed 5 bases and J 15 bases; nucleotides not matched to a gene: 12. Germline loops: CDR1 MNHEY, CDR2 SVGAGI. The CDR3 DNA reads as TGTGCCAGCAGTCGTACGGTCCAGCGGGAGGTCTATTTT. This codes for CASSRTVQREVYF.

The chain combines TRBV7-9 with TRBJ1-5; D is unclear. V was shortened by 5 bases and J by 6 bases, with 14 bases between the two germline ends. Germline-derived CDR1 and CDR2 are SEHNR and FQNEAQ (reference sequence). The length of the CDR3 is 14 residues. The CDR3 region has the DNA TGTGCCAGCAGCAGCAAAGGGCAAGTTCAGCCCCAGCATTTT. The encoded protein is CASSSKGQVQPQHF.

This clone was observed once. The chain couples TRBV2 to TRBJ2-1, with 7 bases fitting TRBD2. The germline gives CDR1 SNHLY, CDR2 FYNNEI. Losses at the gene ends were 6 bases for V and 10 bases for J; bases not matched to a gene: 9. The CDR3 contains 13 residues. Here the CDR3 DNA reads TGTGCCAGCAGGGCCTATGAGCGGGACGAGCAGTTCTTC. Protein sequence: CASRAYERDEQFF.

The chain carries TRBV9 and TRBJ2-1, with D possibly being TRBD2 (5 bases). The CDR3 runs to 13 residues. The germline gives CDR1 SGDLS, CDR2 YYNGEE. Deletions cut 4 bases from V and 3 bases from J, with 8 bases between. CDR3 sequence: CASSYGIYNEQFF. The CDR3 nucleotides read TGTGCCAGCAGCTACGGGATCTACAATGAGCAGTTCTTC. The full variable domain, rest sourced from reference TRBV9 and TRBJ2-1, is DSGVTQTPKHLITATGQRVTLRCSPRSGDLSVYWYQQSLDQGLQFLIQYYNGEERAKGNILERFSAQQFPDLHSELNLSSLELGDSALYFCASSYGIYNEQFFGPGTRLTVL.

This rearrangement joins TRBV18 to TRBJ1-5; D remains unclear. The ends were cut back, 2 bases at V and 0 bases at J, with 8 bases in the middle. CDR1 and CDR2 from the germline V gene are KGHSH and LQKENI. This CDR3 is 15 amino acids long. The CDR3: CASSPVGNSNQPQHF. In DNA form, the CDR3 reads TGTGCCAGCTCACCAGTGGGGAATAGCAATCAGCCCCAGCATTTT.

This chain joins TRBV19 and TRBJ2-1; TRBD1 agrees at 7 bases. Trimming cost V 3 bases and J 4 bases; bases outside gene matches: 3. Germline CDR1 LNHDA, CDR2 SQIVND (reference sequence). The CDR3 length is 14 residues. This CDR3 reads CASSMGRGYNEQFF. CDR3 bases: TGTGCCAGTAGTATGGGCAGGGGGTACAATGAGCAGTTCTTC.

This clone was recorded once. The J gene is TRBJ2-6, the V gene TRBV11-2; 10 bases are shared with TRBD1. The trim removed 5 bases at V and 4 bases at J, leaving 5 bases unmatched. CDR1 is SGHAT and CDR2 is FQNNGV in the germline V gene. CDR3 size: 16 residues. The CDR3 region has the DNA TGTGCCAGCAGCGCGGACAGGGGGGACGGGGCCAACGTCCTGACTTTC. It is translated as CASSADRGDGANVLTF.

In DNA, the CDR3 is TGTGCCAGCAGCCCCGGACAGGGGGCACGTGAGCAGTTCTTC. It codes for CASSPGQGAREQFF. The rearrangement links TRBV11-3 to TRBJ2-1; 11 bases line up with TRBD1. The CDR3 is made up of 14 amino acids. With 5 bases clipped from V and 9 bases from J, the junction kept 6 bases outside the gene matches. Germline V gene data show CDR1 as SGHNT and CDR2 as YENEEA.